This T cell receptor beta chain derives from a study of cytomegalovirus exposure and HLA in healthy donors. Study results and caveats: According to an earlier analysis, most TCR beta V segments yielded productive rearrangements about 90% or about 30% of the time.

This clone occurred once. The antigen is unknown. The CDR3 covers 11 residues. Germline V gene sequence: CDR1 GTSNPN, CDR2 SVGIG (reference sequence). Researchers ran the PCR with 60 Vbeta and 13 Jbeta primers. Sequencing was performed with immunoSEQ multiplex PCR; in TCRdb, only in-frame clones are kept and a portion is missing. The data hold 130,000 or so clones, with about 81% observed a single time. This clonotype was obtained from a man aged 35-49 years in good health and CMV-seronegative. The chain combines TRBV30 with TRBJ2-5, with 8 bases aligning to TRBD1. The last part of the DNA fits TRBJ2-7 better; the J call may be wrong. The specimen sequenced was PBMCs. CDR3 amino acids: CAWGQGGEQYF. In DNA, the CDR3 is TGTGCCTGGGGACAGGGTGGCGAGCAGTACTTC.